The clone carrying this TCR beta chain was detected only once. Its antigen is currently unknown. V gave up 4 bases and J gave up 0 bases; unmatched junction bases: 5. Germline values: CDR1 SEHNR, CDR2 FQNEAQ (reference sequence). The CDR3 contains 16 residues. This sample was included in a study of shared clonotypes between healthy human individuals. Looking at the study overall: The people who gave samples were a couple of women and a few men aged 18 to 49.

Original processing notes: Sequence data from immunoSEQ were junction-only and lacked quality scores; consequently, filtering differed. Using immunoSEQ multiplex PCR, the repertoire was profiled, and TCRdb retains in-frame clones only, with some absent. V and J calls and clone size are given by that table; D and trimming were obtained from the DNA. The sample lists some 2,400,000 clones, 95% occurring once. The study's findings and limits: Few donors restricted represented genetic and exposure-history diversity. Clonotypes which were not shared had lower generation probabilities than clonotypes that all four donors shared.

The sample consisted of naive CD4+ T cells sorted from blood. Stated subset: CD45RA+ positively selected. The clonotype originates from a man younger than 35 in good health. The gene calls are TRBV7-9 and TRBJ2-3, with 9 bases lining up with TRBD2. The CDR3 nucleotides read TGTGCCAGCAGCTCGCCGGGACTAGCTAGCACAGATACGCAGTATTTT. Encoded protein: CASSSPGLASTDTQYF.